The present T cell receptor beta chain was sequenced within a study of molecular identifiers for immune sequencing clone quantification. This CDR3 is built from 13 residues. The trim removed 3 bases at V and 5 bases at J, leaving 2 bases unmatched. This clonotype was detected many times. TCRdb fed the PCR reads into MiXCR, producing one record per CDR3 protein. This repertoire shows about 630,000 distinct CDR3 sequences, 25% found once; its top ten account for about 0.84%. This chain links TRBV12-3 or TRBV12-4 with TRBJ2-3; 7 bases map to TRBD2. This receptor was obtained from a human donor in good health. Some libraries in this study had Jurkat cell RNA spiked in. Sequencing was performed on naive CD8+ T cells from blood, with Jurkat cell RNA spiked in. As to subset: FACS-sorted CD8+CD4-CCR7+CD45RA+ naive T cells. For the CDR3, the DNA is TGTGCCAGCAGTTTCCAGCGGGAAGATACGCAGTATTTT. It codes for CASSFQREDTQYF.